The clone carrying this TCR beta chain showed up just once. The antigen is unknown. The CDR3 consists of 14 residues. V lost 0 bases and J 3 bases, leaving 9 bases between the germline ends. The germline V gene has CDR1 SGHRS and CDR2 YFSETQ. These data originate in a study of cytomegalovirus exposure and HLA in healthy donors. General observations from the study: It was reported that the classifier diagnosed cytomegalovirus status with high specificity and sensitivity in both the original and validation cohorts.

The PCR was carried out with 60 Vbeta primers and 13 Jbeta primers. Data came from immunoSEQ multiplex PCR; TCRdb stores just in-frame clones and leaves some out. The profile shows over 150,000 clones, over 75% of them singletons. The chain joins TRBV5-1 to TRBJ1-1; no definite D call. This clonotype was sampled from a woman aged 30 to 39 in good health and CMV-seronegative. The material sequenced was PBMCs. DNA for the CDR3: TGCGCCAGCAGCTTGGAAAGCACCTACACTGAAGCTTTCTTT. Protein product: CASSLESTYTEAFF.